Given below is one TCR beta chain in context. The data originate from a study of technical replicates of blood from a handful of donors. Sequencing was performed with immunoSEQ multiplex PCR; in TCRdb, only in-frame clones are kept and a portion is missing. Of roughly 80,000 clones in the sample, 96% were seen once. The CDR3 spans 15 residues. CDR1 and CDR2 (germline): ENHRY, SYGVKD. V shed 2 bases and J 4 bases; nucleotides not matched to a gene: 4. The sequenced material came from T cells isolated from PBMCs. The TCR originated in a human donor in good health. The chain employs TRBV10-3 and TRBJ2-1; 8 bases fit TRBD2. The DNA of the CDR3 is TGTGCCATCAGTGAGGCGGGAGGAGGGTACAATGAGCAGTTCTTC. Protein sequence: CAISEAGGGYNEQFF.